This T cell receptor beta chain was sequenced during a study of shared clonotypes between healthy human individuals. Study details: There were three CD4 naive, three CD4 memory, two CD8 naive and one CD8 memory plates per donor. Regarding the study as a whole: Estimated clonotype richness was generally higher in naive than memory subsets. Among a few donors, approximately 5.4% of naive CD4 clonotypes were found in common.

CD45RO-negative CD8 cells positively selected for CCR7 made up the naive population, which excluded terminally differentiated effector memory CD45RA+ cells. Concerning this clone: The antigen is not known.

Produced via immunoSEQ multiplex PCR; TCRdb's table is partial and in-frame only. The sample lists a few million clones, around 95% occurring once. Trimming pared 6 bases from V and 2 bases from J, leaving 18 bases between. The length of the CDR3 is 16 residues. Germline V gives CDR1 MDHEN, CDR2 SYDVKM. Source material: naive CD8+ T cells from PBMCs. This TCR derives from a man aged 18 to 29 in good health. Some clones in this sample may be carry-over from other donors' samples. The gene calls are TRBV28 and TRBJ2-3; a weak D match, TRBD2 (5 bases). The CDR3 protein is CASSPSSVRTTDTQYF. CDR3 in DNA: TGTGCCAGCAGCCCAAGTAGCGTGAGGACCACAGATACGCAGTATTTT.